Shown below are 5 T cell receptor beta chains from a single sample sequenced in a study of human thymus T cells. Data came from immunoSEQ multiplex PCR; TCRdb stores just in-frame clones and leaves some out. This sample has about 78,000 clones, with roughly 97% found just once. During corrective heart surgery, resections were taken, and the thymus tissue came from them. Sequenced: thymus tissue. These receptors came from a boy younger than two with a congenital heart defect but otherwise immunologically healthy.

The chain uses TRBV29-1 and TRBJ2-7; unclear D gene. V lost 5 bases, J lost 4 bases, and 12 bases lay in between. The CDR3 consists of 12 residues. Per the germline V gene, CDR1 is SQVTM and CDR2 is ANQGSEA. CDR3 residues: CSVYVTAYEQYF. CDR3 sequence (DNA): TGCAGCGTTTATGTCACCGCGTACGAGCAGTACTTC.

This rearrangement joins TRBV4-1 to TRBJ1-1; D is ambiguous. Germline V gene sequence: CDR1 MGHRA, CDR2 YSYEKL. V lost 2 bases, J lost 6 bases, and 7 bases lay in between. The CDR3 is made up of 12 amino acids. The DNA for the CDR3 is TGCGCCAGCAGCCAAAACAGAGCTGAAGCTTTCTTT. As protein: CASSQNRAEAFF.

The chain joins TRBV21-1 to TRBJ1-6. TRBV21-1 is an annotated pseudogene. The CDR3 covers 16 residues. The CDR3 loop is CASSTQMELEPELLHF. As DNA, the CDR3 is TGTGCCAGCAGCACCCAAATGGAATTAGAGCCTGAACTCCTCCACTTT.

V is TRBV7-2 and J is TRBJ2-1; TRBD2 matches at 9 bases. This CDR3 has 16 amino acids. V lost 1 base to trimming and J lost 6 bases; unmatched junction nucleotides: 7. Germline lookup yields CDR1 SGHTA and CDR2 FQGNSA. The CDR3 sequence is CASSLGLAGVRNEQFF. CDR3 coding DNA: TGTGCCAGCAGCTTAGGCTTAGCGGGAGTCCGCAATGAGCAGTTCTTC.

In its sample, this clone was seen once. V and J are TRBV6-5 and TRBJ2-7; TRBD1 matches at 11 bases. CDR1 is MNHEY, CDR2 SVGAGI, per germline. Germline trimming cut 4 bases from V and 7 bases from J; bases unmatched to any gene: 9. The CDR3 has 15 residues. This CDR3 is CASSSRDRGTEEQYF. The CDR3 DNA is TGTGCCAGCAGTTCCCGGGACAGGGGGACAGAGGAGCAGTACTTC.